These 18 T cell receptor beta chains came from one sample sequenced in a study of T cells in Graves' hyperthyroidism and ophthalmopathy. RNA transcripts were the template for amplifying TCR beta CDR3 regions. The HTBI set primed first-round TCR CDR3 RT-PCR. Each CDR3 protein gets one entry after TCRdb re-called the multiplex PCR reads with MiXCR. The repertoire holds 300,000 to 400,000 distinct CDR3 sequences, with 13% to 15% as singletons. The sequenced material came from blood. The receptors originated from a woman aged 25-40 years with Graves' ophthalmopathy.

There are many counts of this clonotype. This rearrangement joins TRBV16 to TRBJ1-5; D might be TRBD1 (5 bases). Germline values: CDR1 KGHSY, CDR2 FQNENV. With 0 bases removed from V and 7 bases from J, the gap between germline ends came to 10 bases. This CDR3 contains 14 residues. The CDR3 is CASSQSGAGQPQHF. The CDR3 DNA reads TGTGCCAGCAGCCAATCAGGGGCAGGACAGCCCCAGCATTTT. Together with reference TRBV16 and TRBJ1-5, the CDR3 gives the full variable domain: GEEVAQTPKHLVRGEGQKAKLYCAPIKGHSYVFWYQQVLKNEFKFLISFQNENVFDETGMPKERFSAKCLPNSPCSLEIQATKLEDSAVYFCASSQSGAGQPQHFGDGTRLSIL.

This clonotype was found a few times. J is TRBJ1-1 and V is TRBV19; no clear D. Trimming removed 6 bases from V and 2 bases from J, with 7 bases in between. Germline V CDR1 and CDR2: LNHDA, SQIVND (reference sequence). The CDR3 runs to 12 residues. Here the CDR3 reads CASSIPNTEAFF. In DNA, the CDR3 is TGTGCCAGTAGCATACCTAACACTGAAGCTTTCTTT.

This clonotype was seen more than once but under ten times. The chain recombines TRBV5-8 with TRBJ2-4; a possible D gene is TRBD2 (7 bases). CDR3 length: 16 residues. Germline CDR1 is SGHTS and CDR2 is YDEGEE. Trimming took 2 bases from V and 4 from J, leaving 16 bases between them. The DNA of the CDR3 is TGTGCCAGCAGCTTTGGTAGGGGGGGGTTGAAAAACATTCAGTACTTC. Its protein product is CASSFGRGGLKNIQYF.

In its sample, this clonotype was seen many times. V usage is TRBV20-1 and J usage is TRBJ2-1; 14 bases fit TRBD2. The V gene's germline CDR1 is DFQATT and CDR2 SNEGSKA (reference sequence). The CDR3 has 17 residues. Trimming at V came to 1 base and at J to 3 bases, leaving 5 bases not matched to a gene. The CDR3 is CSARGGTSGGYYNEQFF. Written as DNA, the CDR3 is TGCAGTGCTAGAGGGGGGACTAGCGGGGGATACTACAATGAGCAGTTCTTC.

V and J are TRBV6-2 or TRBV6-3 and TRBJ2-7, with D perhaps being TRBD1 or TRBD2 (6 bases each). Germline V gives CDR1 MNHEY, CDR2 SVGEGT. The CDR3 is 15 amino acids. The ends were cut back, 5 bases at V and 1 base at J, with 15 bases in the middle. The CDR3 protein is CASSGDLGGSYEQYF. Here the CDR3 DNA reads TGTGCCAGCAGTGGAGATTTAGGGGGGTCCTACGAGCAGTACTTC.

This clonotype occurred a few times. The V gene is TRBV9, the J gene TRBJ2-7; a possible D gene is TRBD2 (5 bases). Germline V gene sequence: CDR1 SGDLS, CDR2 YYNGEE. The CDR3 has 13 residues. Deletions cut 0 bases from V and 6 bases from J, with 10 bases between. As DNA, the CDR3 is TGTGCCAGCAGCGTAGGTCGAGGGAGCGAGCAGTACTTC. This gives the protein CASSVGRGSEQYF.

The V call is TRBV7-8, the J call TRBJ2-4; 11 bases agree with TRBD1. J was trimmed by 0 bases and V by 3 bases; bases with no gene match: 10. Germline V CDR1 and CDR2: SGHVS, FQNEAQ. The CDR3 extends over 19 amino acids. CDR3 amino acids: CASSFRKGQGEIAKNIQYF. The CDR3 DNA reads as TGTGCCAGCAGCTTCCGGAAGGGACAGGGGGAAATAGCCAAAAACATTCAGTACTTC.

Only a few counts were recorded for this clonotype. The V and J genes are TRBV20-1 and TRBJ1-1; possibly TRBD1 for D (5 bases). The CDR3 is 16 residues long. CDR1 is DFQATT, CDR2 SNEGSKA, per germline (reference sequence). Trimming removed 6 bases at V and 3 bases at J, with 23 bases between. CDR3 sequence (DNA): TGCAGTGCATTCAACCCGGGGGGAACCTACTACACTGAAGCTTTCTTT. Its translation is CSAFNPGGTYYTEAFF.

This clonotype was seen many times. The chain combines TRBV5-1 with TRBJ1-5; no clear D. The V gene's germline CDR1 is SGHRS and CDR2 YFSETQ. The CDR3 consists of 13 residues. V lost 0 bases and J 5 bases, leaving 6 bases between the germline ends. In DNA form, the CDR3 reads TGCGCCAGCAGCTTGGACGGATATCAGCCCCAGCATTTT. Its protein product is CASSLDGYQPQHF. Using reference TRBV5-1 and TRBJ1-5 for the parts outside the CDR3, the full variable domain is KAGVTQTPRYLIKTRGQQVTLSCSPISGHRSVSWYQQTPGQGLQFLFEYFSETQRNKGNFPGRFSGRQFSNSRSEMNVSTLELGDSALYLCASSLDGYQPQHFGDGTRLSIL.

On this clonotype: The junction does not match germline at one end; this may be a read error. V usage is TRBV11-2 and J usage is TRBJ1-1, with TRBD1 as a possible D gene (6 bases). The CDR3 contains 11 residues. Germline V gives CDR1 SGHAT, CDR2 FQNNGV. Written as DNA, the CDR3 is TGTGCCAGCAGCGGGGACACTGTAGCTTTCTTT. Residues: CASSGDTVAFF. Looking up the rest from reference TRBV11-2 and TRBJ1-1 gives the full variable domain: EAGVAQSPRYKIIEKRQSVAFWCNPISGHATLYWYQQILGQGPKLLIQFQNNGVVDDSQLPKDRFSAERLKGVDSTLKIQPAKLEDSAVYLCASSGDTVAFFGQGTRLTVV.

This clonotype was detected a few times. V and J are TRBV6-1 and TRBJ1-1; 11 nucleotides align to TRBD1. V lost 6 bases and J lost 4; bases outside the gene matches: 4. The CDR3 consists of 14 residues. Germline V gives CDR1 MNHNS, CDR2 SASEGT. The CDR3 DNA follows: TGTGCCAGCAGAGGACAGGGGGCCTCCACTGAAGCTTTCTTT. The encoded protein is CASRGQGASTEAFF.

In its sample, this clonotype was seen many times. The V and J genes are TRBV6-6 and TRBJ1-5; no firm D call. The CDR3 runs 14 residues. V was shortened by 0 bases and J by 6 bases, with 9 bases between the two germline ends. Per the germline V gene, CDR1 is MNHNY and CDR2 is SVGAGI (reference sequence). CDR3 in amino acids: CASSYSRAGQPQHF. The CDR3 region has the DNA TGTGCCAGCAGTTACTCTCGGGCGGGTCAGCCCCAGCATTTT.

This clonotype was picked up many times. V gene TRBV10-3 combines with J gene TRBJ2-5; 7 bases fit TRBD1. Germline CDR1 is ENHRY and CDR2 is SYGVKD. This CDR3 has 14 amino acids. V shed 8 bases, J shed 2 bases, and the junction held 8 bases outside the gene matches. CDR3 protein: CAICGTGAQETQYF. CDR3 coding DNA: TGTGCCATCTGCGGTACAGGGGCGCAAGAGACCCAGTACTTC.

The V gene is TRBV5-5, the J gene TRBJ2-1; no reliable D call. Trimming shortened V by 3 bases and J by 10 bases, and 23 bases separated the two germline ends. Germline loops: CDR1 SGHKS, CDR2 YYEKEE (reference sequence). The CDR3 is 16 amino acids. This CDR3 is CASSSPPPGLRKEQFF. As DNA, the CDR3 is TGTGCCAGCAGCTCTCCCCCCCCGGGCCTCAGGAAGGAGCAGTTCTTC. The variable domain in full, with the rest retrieved from reference TRBV5-5 and TRBJ2-1, is DAGVTQSPTHLIKTRGQQVTLRCSPISGHKSVSWYQQVLGQGPQFIFQYYEKEERGRGNFPDRFSARQFPNYSSELNVNALLLGDSALYLCASSSPPPGLRKEQFFGPGTRLTVL.

This clonotype came up many times. The rearrangement links TRBV12-5 to TRBJ1-5, with TRBD1 as a possible D gene (6 bases). Germline V CDR1 and CDR2: LGHNT, FRNRAP. CDR3 size: 19 residues. The ends were cut back, 1 base at V and 6 bases at J, with 25 bases in the middle. The CDR3, as DNA: TGTGCTAGTGGTTTGGATCCAACTACCCCCGGGGGGCGAGGTCAGCCCCAGCATTTT. Its protein is CASGLDPTTPGGRGQPQHF.

The sample holds a few counts of this clonotype. The chain joins TRBV20-1 to TRBJ2-1, with TRBD2 identical over 15 bases. CDR3 length: 15 amino acids. Losses at the gene ends were 4 bases for V and 10 bases for J; bases not matched to a gene: 8. Germline lookup yields CDR1 DFQATT and CDR2 SNEGSKA (reference sequence). This CDR3 is CSATRTSGGAGEQFF. For the CDR3, the DNA is TGCAGTGCTACAAGGACTAGCGGGGGGGCGGGGGAGCAGTTCTTC.

The chain links TRBV4-1 to TRBJ1-6; the D gene is possibly TRBD1 (5 bases). CDR3 length: 14 residues. The germline CDR1 and CDR2 sequences are MGHRA and YSYEKL. Trimming took off 0 bases at V and 9 bases at J, with 9 bases between the two ends. CDR3: CASSQDLGPSPLHF. In DNA, the CDR3 is TGCGCCAGCAGCCAAGATTTGGGACCTTCACCCCTCCACTTT.

This clonotype has a count of ten or more. The chain combines TRBV3-1 with TRBJ2-1, with 13 bases aligning to TRBD2. The CDR3 covers 16 residues. CDR1 is LGHDT, CDR2 YNNKEL, per germline (reference sequence). V trimming: 6 bases; J trimming: 4 bases; junction bases outside the gene matches: 6. The CDR3 here is CASSRGTSGVYNEQFF. As DNA, the CDR3 is TGTGCCAGCAGTCGGGGGACTAGCGGGGTTTACAATGAGCAGTTCTTC.